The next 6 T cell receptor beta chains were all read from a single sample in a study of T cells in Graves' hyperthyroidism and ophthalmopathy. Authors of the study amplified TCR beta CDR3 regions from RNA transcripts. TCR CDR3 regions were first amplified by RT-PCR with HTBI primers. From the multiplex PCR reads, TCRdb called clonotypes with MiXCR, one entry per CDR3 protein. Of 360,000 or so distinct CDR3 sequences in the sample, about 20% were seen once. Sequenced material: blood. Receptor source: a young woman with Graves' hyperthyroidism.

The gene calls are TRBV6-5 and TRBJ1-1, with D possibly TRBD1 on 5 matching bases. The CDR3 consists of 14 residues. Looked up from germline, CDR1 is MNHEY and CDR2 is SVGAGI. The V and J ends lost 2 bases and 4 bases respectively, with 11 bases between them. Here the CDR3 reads CASSYPVGGTEAFF. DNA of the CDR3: TGTGCCAGCAGTTACCCGGTCGGGGGCACTGAAGCTTTCTTT.

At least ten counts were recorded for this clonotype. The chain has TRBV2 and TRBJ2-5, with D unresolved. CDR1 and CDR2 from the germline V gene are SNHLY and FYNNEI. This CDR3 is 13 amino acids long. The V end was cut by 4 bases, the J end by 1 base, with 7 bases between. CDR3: CASSGLRQETQYF. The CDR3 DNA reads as TGTGCCAGCAGTGGTTTGCGCCAAGAGACCCAGTACTTC.

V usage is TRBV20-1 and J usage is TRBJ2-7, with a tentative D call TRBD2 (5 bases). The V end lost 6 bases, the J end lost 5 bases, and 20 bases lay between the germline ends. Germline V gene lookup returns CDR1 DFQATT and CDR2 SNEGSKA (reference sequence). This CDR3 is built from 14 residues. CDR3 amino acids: CSALQLGMRDEQYF. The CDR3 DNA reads TGCAGTGCGTTGCAGCTAGGAATGAGGGACGAGCAGTACTTC.

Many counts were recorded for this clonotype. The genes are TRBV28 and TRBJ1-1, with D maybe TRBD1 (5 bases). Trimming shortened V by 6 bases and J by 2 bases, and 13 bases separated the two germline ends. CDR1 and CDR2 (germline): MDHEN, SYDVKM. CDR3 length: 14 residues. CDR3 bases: TGTGCCAGCAGCCTGGCGGGACCTAACACTGAAGCTTTCTTT. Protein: CASSLAGPNTEAFF.

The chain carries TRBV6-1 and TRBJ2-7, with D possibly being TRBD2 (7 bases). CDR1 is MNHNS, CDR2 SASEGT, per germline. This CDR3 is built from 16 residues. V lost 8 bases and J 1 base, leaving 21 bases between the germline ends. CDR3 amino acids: CASLWLGGAGSYEQYF. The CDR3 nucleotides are TGTGCCAGCCTCTGGTTAGGGGGGGCCGGATCCTACGAGCAGTACTTC.

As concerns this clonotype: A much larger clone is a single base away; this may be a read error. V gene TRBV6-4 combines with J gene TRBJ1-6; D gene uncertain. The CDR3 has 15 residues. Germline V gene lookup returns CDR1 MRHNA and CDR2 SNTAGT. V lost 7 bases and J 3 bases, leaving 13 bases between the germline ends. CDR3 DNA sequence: TGTGCCAGCAATAAGGGCCCCGACTATAATTCACCCCTCCACTTT. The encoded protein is CASNKGPDYNSPLHF.